What follows describes a single T cell receptor (beta chain). What it binds is unknown. TCRdb's table, derived via immunoSEQ multiplex PCR, lists solely in-frame clones and lacks some. The data show some 100,000 clones, with approximately 92% seen just once and less than 1.5% held by the top ten. This entry comes from a study of graft-versus-host responses after intestinal transplantation. The germline V gene has CDR1 MDHEN and CDR2 SYDVKM. The CDR3 extends over 17 amino acids. The V end was cut by 8 bases, the J end by 0 bases, with 17 bases between. The sequence derives from a human donor who was the organ donor for an intestinal transplant. The chain couples TRBV28 to TRBJ1-6; unclear D gene. The input for sequencing was unstimulated CD8+ T cells sorted from spleen or lymph node cells, taken before transplant. As DNA, the CDR3 is TGTGCCAGCTCTCAGGTAGTCCTATTCTCCTATAATTCACCCCTCCACTTT. Translated, it gives CASSQVVLFSYNSPLHF.